This T cell receptor (beta chain) originates from a study of early T cells in non-severe SARS-CoV-2 infection. Turning to the study itself: Whole-blood bulk RNA, unsorted, was sequenced, and chains were unpaired.

The library protocol tagged individual cDNA molecules with unique molecular identifiers. TCRdb re-called the 5' RACE reads with MiXCR, one entry per CDR3 protein. The sample holds just under 65,000 distinct CDR3 sequences, approximately 10% seen once. Broader study findings: Matching against VDJdb likely underestimated virus-specific expansions, favoring anti-spike CD8.

This clonotype came up many times. Its antigen is unknown. The receptor comes from an adult who was a healthcare worker with PCR-confirmed SARS-CoV-2 infection or an uninfected control (not recorded which). This material consisted of whole blood, taken at baseline.

The CDR3 region is CASSLQEGVSYEQYF. Written as DNA, the CDR3 is TGTGCCAGCAGCTTACAGGAGGGGGTGTCCTACGAGCAGTACTTC. The chain has TRBV11-2 and TRBJ2-7; D may match TRBD1 or TRBD2 (6 bases each). The CDR3 spans 15 residues. The germline gives CDR1 SGHAT, CDR2 FQNNGV. The V gene lost 2 bases and the J gene lost 1 base, with 12 bases spanning the gap.